This TCR beta chain was obtained from a study of shared clonotypes between healthy human individuals. CD45RO-negative, CCR7-positively selected cells formed the naive CD8 fraction, excluding terminally differentiated effector memory CD45RA+ cells. This clone was counted once. Germline CDR1 is LNHNV and CDR2 is YYDKDF (reference sequence). The V gene lost 0 bases and the J gene lost 1 base, with 4 bases spanning the gap. The CDR3 extends over 14 amino acids. The table came from immunoSEQ multiplex PCR; TCRdb's copy has only in-frame clones and leaves some out. The sample yields roughly 2 million clones, about 95% seen once.

The sample comprised naive CD8+ T cells sorted from blood. This TCR was recovered from a man younger than 30 in good health. The genes are TRBV15 and TRBJ1-5; D is unresolved. The CDR3 DNA sequence: TGTGCCACCAGCAGAGAGGTGAGCAATCAGCCCCAGCATTTT. Residues: CATSREVSNQPQHF.